This TCR beta chain appears in the sequencing data of a study of blood T cells in healthy people across ages. Sample-barcoded 5' priming and a J-beta primer mix drove a second PCR of about 6 to 12 cycles. TCRdb reanalysed the 5' RACE reads using MiXCR and keeps one entry per CDR3 protein. The repertoire holds over 600,000 distinct CDR3 sequences, with more than 55% as singletons. To note about this clonotype: A junction boundary mismatches the germline segment, possibly from a read error.

This CDR3 has 15 amino acids. Germline assignment: CDR1 WNHNN and CDR2 SYGVQD (reference sequence). This sequence was found in a man aged 40-50 years in good health. The V and J genes are TRBV10-1 and TRBJ2-3; a possible D gene is TRBD2 (5 bases). The sample consisted of blood. The CDR3 loop is CASSEVTGITDAQYF. The DNA for the CDR3 is TGCGCCAGCAGTGAAGTGACGGGGATCACAGATGCGCAGTATTTT.